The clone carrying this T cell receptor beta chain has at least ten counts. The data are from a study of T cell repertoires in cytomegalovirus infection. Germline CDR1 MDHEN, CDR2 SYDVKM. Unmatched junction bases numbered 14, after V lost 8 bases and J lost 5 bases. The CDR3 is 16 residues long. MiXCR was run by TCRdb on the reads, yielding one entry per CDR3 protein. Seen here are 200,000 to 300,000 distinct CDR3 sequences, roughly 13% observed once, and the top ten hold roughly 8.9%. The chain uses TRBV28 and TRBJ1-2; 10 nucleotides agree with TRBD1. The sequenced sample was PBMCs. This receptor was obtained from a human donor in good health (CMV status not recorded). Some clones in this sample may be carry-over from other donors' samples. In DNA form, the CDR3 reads TGTGCCAGCCGGGGGGGGGGGACAGGGGACCTGTATGGCTACACCTTC. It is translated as CASRGGGTGDLYGYTF.